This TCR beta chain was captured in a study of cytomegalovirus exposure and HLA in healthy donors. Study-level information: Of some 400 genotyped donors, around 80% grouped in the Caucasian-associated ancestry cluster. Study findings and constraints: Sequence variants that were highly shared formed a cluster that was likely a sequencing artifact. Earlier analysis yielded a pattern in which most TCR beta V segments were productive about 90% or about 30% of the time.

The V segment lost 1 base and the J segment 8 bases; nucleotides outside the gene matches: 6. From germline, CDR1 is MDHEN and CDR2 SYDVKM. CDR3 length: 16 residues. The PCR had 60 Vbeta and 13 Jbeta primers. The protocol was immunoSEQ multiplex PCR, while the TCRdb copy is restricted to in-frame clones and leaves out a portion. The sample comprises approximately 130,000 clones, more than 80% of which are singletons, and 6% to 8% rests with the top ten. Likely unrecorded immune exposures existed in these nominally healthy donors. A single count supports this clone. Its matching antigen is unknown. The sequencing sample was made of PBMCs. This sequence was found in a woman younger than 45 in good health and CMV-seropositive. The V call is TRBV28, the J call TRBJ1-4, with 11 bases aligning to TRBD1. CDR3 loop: CASSLLLGTGGEKLFF. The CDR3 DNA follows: TGTGCCAGCAGTTTATTGCTTGGGACAGGGGGAGAAAAACTGTTTTTT.